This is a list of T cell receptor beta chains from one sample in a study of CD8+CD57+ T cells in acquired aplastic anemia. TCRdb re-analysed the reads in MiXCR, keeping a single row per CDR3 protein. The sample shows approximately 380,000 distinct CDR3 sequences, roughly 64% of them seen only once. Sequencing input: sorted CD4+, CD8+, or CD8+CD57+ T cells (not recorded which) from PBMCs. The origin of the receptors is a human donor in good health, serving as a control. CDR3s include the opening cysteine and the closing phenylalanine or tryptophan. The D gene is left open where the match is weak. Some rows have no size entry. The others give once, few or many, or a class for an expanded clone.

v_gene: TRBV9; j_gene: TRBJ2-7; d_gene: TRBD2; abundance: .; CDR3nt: TGTGCCAGCAGCGTAGGGCTGGGGGTAGCGGGGCAGTACTTC; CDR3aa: CASSVGLGVAGQYF
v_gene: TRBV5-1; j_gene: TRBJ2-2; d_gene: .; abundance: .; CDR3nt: TGCGCCAGCAGTCGAGACAGGACGCCCATGGGTGCCGGGGAGCTGTTTTTT; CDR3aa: CASSRDRTPMGAGELFF
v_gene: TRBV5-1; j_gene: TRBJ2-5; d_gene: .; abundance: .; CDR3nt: TGCGCCAGCAGCGTGGACACAAACTATGGTGAGACCCAGTACTTC; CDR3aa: CASSVDTNYGETQYF
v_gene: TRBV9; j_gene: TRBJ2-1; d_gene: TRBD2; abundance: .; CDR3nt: TGTGCCAGCAGCGTAGAAGGGGTGAGTGCGGGGGGGCCTTTAAGTAGCTCCTACAATGAGCAGTTCTTC; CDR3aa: CASSVEGVSAGGPLSSSYNEQFF
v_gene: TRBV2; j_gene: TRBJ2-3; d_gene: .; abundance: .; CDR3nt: TGTGCCAGCAGCCCGAACGGTGCAGGTTCCCCCTACTTT; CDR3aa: CASSPNGAGSPYF
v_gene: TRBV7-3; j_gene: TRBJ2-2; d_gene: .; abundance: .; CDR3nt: TGTGCCAGCAGCCTAGTTGTGAGTATTAAAGCTTTCTTTTTTTTT; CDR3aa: CASSLVVSIKAFFFF
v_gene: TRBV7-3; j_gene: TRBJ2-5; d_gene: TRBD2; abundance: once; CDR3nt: TGTGCCAGCAGCCAAGGCGGGGGGCGGGAGACCCAGTACTTC; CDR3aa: CASSQGGGRETQYF
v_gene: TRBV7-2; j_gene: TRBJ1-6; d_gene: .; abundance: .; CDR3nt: TGTGCCAGCAGCTTAGTCCGGGTCGTCTATAATTCACCCCTCCACTTT; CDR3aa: CASSLVRVVYNSPLHF
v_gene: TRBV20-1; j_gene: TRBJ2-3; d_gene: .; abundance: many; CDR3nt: TGCAGTGCTAGTGGCCCCGTGGGGGGGGCGGAACCAGATACGCAGTATTTT; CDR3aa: CSASGPVGGAEPDTQYF
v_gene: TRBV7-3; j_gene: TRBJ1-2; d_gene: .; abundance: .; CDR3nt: TGTGCCAGCAGCAGAGACCAGGCCAGCTACGGCTACACCTTC; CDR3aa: CASSRDQASYGYTF
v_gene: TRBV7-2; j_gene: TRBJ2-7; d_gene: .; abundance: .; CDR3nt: TGTGCCAGCAGCTTAGGAGAGACCCAGTACTACGGGCCATTC; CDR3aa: CASSLGETQYYGPF
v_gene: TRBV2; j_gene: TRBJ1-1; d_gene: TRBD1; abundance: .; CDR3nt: TGTGCCAGCAGCACAACAGGGGGTGCGCAGTCTGAAGCTTTCTTT; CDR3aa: CASSTTGGAQSEAFF
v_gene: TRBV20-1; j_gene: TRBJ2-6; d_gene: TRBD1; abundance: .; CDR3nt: TGCAGTGCGGAAAAACAGGGGCAGGAGGCCAACGTCCTGACTTTC; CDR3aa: CSAEKQGQEANVLTF
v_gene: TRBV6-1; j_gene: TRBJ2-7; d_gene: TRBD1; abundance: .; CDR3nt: TGTGCCAGCAGTCAACAGGGGGTCTACGAGCAGTACTTC; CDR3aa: CASSQQGVYEQYF
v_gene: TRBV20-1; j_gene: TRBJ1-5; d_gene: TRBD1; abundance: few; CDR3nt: TGCAGTGCTAGAGAGAGTTACAGGGGGCAGCGGGAGACCCAGCATTTT; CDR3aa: CSARESYRGQRETQHF
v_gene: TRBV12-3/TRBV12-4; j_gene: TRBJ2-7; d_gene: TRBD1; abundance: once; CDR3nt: TGTGCCATCACCTCTAGACAGGGGGACGTCAGCGAGCAGTACTTC; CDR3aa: CAITSRQGDVSEQYF
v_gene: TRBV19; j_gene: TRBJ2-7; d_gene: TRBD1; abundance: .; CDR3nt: TGTGCCAGTAGTATAGGGGGGACAGGGACCGAGCAGTACTTC; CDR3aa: CASSIGGTGTEQYF
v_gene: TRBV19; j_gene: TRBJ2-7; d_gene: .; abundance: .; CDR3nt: TGTGCCAGCAGTACCAGGCAGGGTACCTACGAGCAGTACTTC; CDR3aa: CASSTRQGTYEQYF
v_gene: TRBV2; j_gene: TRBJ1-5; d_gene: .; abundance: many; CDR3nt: TGTGCCAGCAGAGAATATAGCAATCAGCCCCAGCATTTT; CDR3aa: CASREYSNQPQHF
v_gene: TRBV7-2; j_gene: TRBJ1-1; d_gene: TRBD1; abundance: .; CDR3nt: TGCGCCAGCAGCTCAACAGGGGAGGACACTGAAGCTTTCTTT; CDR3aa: CASSSTGEDTEAFF
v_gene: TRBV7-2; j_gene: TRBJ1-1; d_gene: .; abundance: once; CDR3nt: TGTGCCAGCAGCTTAGGTCCAGATAGGGGCAGGACTGAAGCTTTCTTT; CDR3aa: CASSLGPDRGRTEAFF
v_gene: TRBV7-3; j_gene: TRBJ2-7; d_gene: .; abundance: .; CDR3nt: TGTGCCAGCAGCGTAGTTGGCCGGGCCGGAACTGACTTC; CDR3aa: CASSVVGRAGTDF
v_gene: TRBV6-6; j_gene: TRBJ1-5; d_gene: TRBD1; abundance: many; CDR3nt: TGTGCCAGCAGTATTCGACAGGGTATCGGAGATCAGCCCCAGCATTTT; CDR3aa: CASSIRQGIGDQPQHF
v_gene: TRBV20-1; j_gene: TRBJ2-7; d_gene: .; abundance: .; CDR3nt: TGCAGTGCGACTCGTGTGGACTACCAGCACTTC; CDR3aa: CSATRVDYQHF
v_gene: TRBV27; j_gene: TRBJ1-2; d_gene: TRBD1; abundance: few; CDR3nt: TGTGCCGGCAGTTTGACAGACAGGGACTATGGCTACACCTTC; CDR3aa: CAGSLTDRDYGYTF